Described below is a single TCR beta chain sequence and its context. Those patients picked for sequencing had displayed CD8+CD57+ cell expansion on flow cytometry. These data originate in a study of CD8+CD57+ T cells in acquired aplastic anemia. There are 18 residues in the CDR3. The germline gives CDR1 MGHRA, CDR2 YSYEKL. V lost 4 bases to trimming and J lost 0 bases; unmatched junction nucleotides: 9. Researchers used genomic DNA as the template to profile TCR beta VDJ and CDR3. TCRdb recomputed calls from the reads with MiXCR, one row per CDR3 protein. This table holds about half a million distinct CDR3 sequences, about a third found once.

The specimen sequenced was sorted CD4+, CD8+, or CD8+CD57+ T cells (not recorded which) from PBMCs. The sequence came from a human donor with aplastic anemia. The genes are TRBV4-1 and TRBJ1-5, with 10 bases aligning to TRBD1. In DNA, the CDR3 is TGCGCCAGCAGCCCAATAGGGGACAGGGGTTATAGCAATCAGCCCCAGCATTTT. It specifies CASSPIGDRGYSNQPQHF.